A single sample is the source of the 14 T cell receptor beta chains below, sequenced in a study of T cell responses to AZD1222 COVID-19 vaccine. Using immunoSEQ multiplex PCR, the repertoire was profiled, and TCRdb retains in-frame clones only, with some absent. The sample contains 200,000 to 250,000 clones, 85% to 95% of which appear only once. The sequences come from peripheral blood, collected on day 0 of MenACWY control vaccination. These receptors originate from an adult in good health.

A remark on this clone: Distinct nucleotide sequences in the sample also encode this CDR3. V usage is TRBV3-1 (or the pseudogene TRBV3-2) and J usage is TRBJ1-2; D unresolved. CDR1 and CDR2 from the germline V gene are LGHDT and YNNKEL (reference sequence). CDR3 length: 12 residues. Trimming stripped 3 bases from V and 4 bases from J, with 6 bases between. CDR3 sequence (DNA): TGTGCCAGCAGCCAGGGCGCCTATGGCTACACCTTC. It codes for CASSQGAYGYTF.

This chain joins TRBV6-5 and TRBJ1-5; 8 nucleotides match TRBD1. Germline V gene lookup returns CDR1 MNHEY and CDR2 SVGAGI. After removal of 5 bases from V and 1 base from J, the junction contained 4 bases not matched to a gene. This CDR3 comprises 15 residues. The CDR3 reads CASSPGTGSNQPQHF. The CDR3 DNA follows: TGTGCCAGCAGTCCCGGGACAGGAAGCAATCAGCCCCAGCATTTT.

The J gene is TRBJ2-4, the V gene TRBV29-1; possibly TRBD2 for D (5 bases). V was pared by 2 bases and J by 3 bases, with 17 bases between. The CDR3 has 16 residues. CDR1 and CDR2 (germline): SQVTM, ANQGSEA. CDR3 region: CSVEFFSGFGKNIQYF. The CDR3 coding sequence is TGCAGCGTTGAATTTTTCTCGGGGTTTGGCAAAAACATTCAGTACTTC.

The V call is TRBV18, the J call TRBJ1-1; maybe TRBD1 (6 bases). Per germline, CDR1 KGHSH and CDR2 LQKENI. The CDR3 covers 14 residues. Trimming pared 3 bases from V and 0 bases from J, leaving 8 bases between. CDR3 amino acids: CASSPDRLNTEAFF. The CDR3 coding sequence is TGTGCCAGCTCACCCGACAGGTTGAACACTGAAGCTTTCTTT.

This sequence joins TRBV19 and TRBJ1-5, with unresolved D. This CDR3 is 15 amino acids long. Trimming shortened V by 4 bases and J by 3 bases, and 13 bases separated the two germline ends. Germline lookup yields CDR1 LNHDA and CDR2 SQIVND (reference sequence). The CDR3 here is CASSTRRVDNQPQHF. As DNA, the CDR3 is TGTGCCAGTAGTACAAGGAGAGTAGACAATCAGCCCCAGCATTTT.

The chain employs TRBV3-1 (or the pseudogene TRBV3-2) and TRBJ1-2; no firm D call. The germline V and J ends were trimmed by 3 bases and 5 bases, with 10 bases remaining between them. This CDR3 has 13 amino acids. Germline V lookup: CDR1 LGHDT, CDR2 YNNKEL (reference sequence). The CDR3 nucleotides are TGTGCCAGCAGCCAGGGAACGACTTATGGCTACACCTTC. Amino acid sequence: CASSQGTTYGYTF.

The V and J genes are TRBV5-1 and TRBJ2-3; 8 nucleotides agree with TRBD2. The V gene end was trimmed by 0 bases and the J gene end by 1 base; junction bases not matched to a gene: 1. Germline values: CDR1 SGHRS, CDR2 YFSETQ. The CDR3 consists of 15 residues. CDR3 nucleotides: TGCGCCAGCAGCTTGGCAGCGGGGGGCACAGATACGCAGTATTTT. This sequence encodes CASSLAAGGTDTQYF.

This clone was found once. The chain employs TRBV5-1 and TRBJ1-4; TRBD1 agrees at 8 bases. Per the germline V gene, CDR1 is SGHRS and CDR2 is YFSETQ. The CDR3 is 16 amino acids. V lost 4 bases, J lost 7 bases, and 12 bases stayed unmatched. The CDR3 loop reads CASSPGQVLSGEKLFF. CDR3 bases: TGCGCCAGCAGCCCGGGACAGGTCTTGAGCGGTGAAAAACTGTTTTTT.

This sequence joins TRBV25-1 and TRBJ2-7, with D uncertain. From germline, CDR1 is MGHDK and CDR2 SYGVNS. The CDR3 contains 12 residues. Trimming removed 1 base at V and 3 bases at J, with 4 bases between. CDR3 DNA: TGTGCCAGCAGTGAATTTAGCTACGAGCAGTACTTC. Protein sequence: CASSEFSYEQYF.

This chain connects TRBV5-6 to TRBJ2-7; TRBD2 might be the D (5 bases). This CDR3 region has 13 residues. V lost 3 bases, J lost 7 bases, and 14 bases lay in between. CDR1 and CDR2 (germline): SGHDT, YYEEEE. The CDR3 protein is CASSSRARGEQYF. The CDR3 DNA reads TGTGCCAGCAGCTCCCGTGCCCGGGGAGAGCAGTACTTC.

This chain links TRBV4-1 with TRBJ1-2, with 7 bases fitting TRBD1. The CDR3 spans 17 residues. The V gene's germline CDR1 is MGHRA and CDR2 YSYEKL. The V segment lost 0 bases and the J segment 3 bases; nucleotides outside the gene matches: 10. The CDR3 region is CASSQDIGTAQHYGYTF. Written as DNA, the CDR3 is TGCGCCAGCAGCCAAGACATTGGGACAGCCCAGCACTATGGCTACACCTTC.

Turning to this clone: Other nucleotide sequences from this sample produce the same CDR3. The chain couples TRBV6-1 to TRBJ1-6, with D possibly being TRBD1 (5 bases). Germline assignment: CDR1 MNHNS and CDR2 SASEGT. Deletions cut 1 base from V and 0 bases from J, with 10 bases between. The CDR3 is 17 residues long. The CDR3 loop reads CASSEVGGSSYNSPLHF. The CDR3 region has the DNA TGTGCCAGCAGTGAAGTGGGGGGGAGCTCCTATAATTCACCCCTCCACTTT.

The V call is TRBV18, the J call TRBJ1-1, with 10 positions matching TRBD1. The germline gives CDR1 KGHSH, CDR2 LQKENI. V gave up 4 bases and J gave up 2 bases; unmatched junction bases: 1. The CDR3 contains 14 residues. The CDR3, as DNA: TGTGCCAGCTCACGACAGGGGGCAAACACTGAAGCTTTCTTT. Encoded protein: CASSRQGANTEAFF.

The J gene is TRBJ1-1, the V gene TRBV7-2; 7 nucleotides align to TRBD1. This CDR3 region has 15 residues. Trimming at V came to 6 bases and at J to 0 bases, leaving 7 bases not matched to a gene. CDR1 is SGHTA, CDR2 FQGNSA, per germline. CDR3 loop: CASRGGGQVNTEAFF. The CDR3 DNA sequence: TGTGCCAGCAGGGGGGGTGGACAGGTGAACACTGAAGCTTTCTTT.